Sequencing of this T cell receptor (beta chain) was carried out in a study of brain metastases from non-small cell lung cancer. About this clone: Its specificity is unknown.

Data came from immunoSEQ multiplex PCR; TCRdb stores just in-frame clones and leaves some out. There are 4,100 or so clones in the sample; roughly 90% occur only once, and 13% lies in the top ten. Trimming cost V 7 bases and J 7 bases; bases outside gene matches: 5. The CDR3 length is 12 residues. Study-level points and caveats: Brain metastases had lower T-cell infiltration than primary tumors. T-cell clones appeared expanded in about 64% of brain metastases relative to matched primary tumors.

This receptor was obtained from a donor aged 40 or older with non-small cell lung cancer. V and J are TRBV12-3 or TRBV12-4 and TRBJ2-3; TRBD2 agrees at 7 bases. The source material was tissue from a brain metastasis. The CDR3 DNA reads as TGTGCCAGCACCTTAGCGGGCTATACGCAGTATTTT. Translated, it gives CASTLAGYTQYF.